This record looks at one T cell receptor beta chain sequence and its context. Its recognized antigen is unknown. No base-level quality is on record; no much larger clone is a single base apart. The library was generated by the immunoSEQ multiplex PCR assay. For the multiplex PCR, a mixture combining 60 forward primers for TCR Vbeta segments and 13 reverse primers for TCR Jbeta segments was used. The CDR3 region of rearranged TCR beta genes was amplified from genomic DNA by a multiplex PCR assay. On the Illumina HiSeq System, the amplified TCR beta libraries were sequenced as 87-base-pair reads. On the study's bioinformatics: A later analysis tallied roughly 80 million unique TCR beta chains across the 666 repertoires, and some 10 million of those chains were shared by two or more donors. To remove PCR and sequencing errors, raw reads were error-corrected and collapsed into unique sequences using a nearest-neighbor algorithm that merged closely related sequences. V, D and J gene segments were assigned by aligning CDR3 sequences to IMGT reference sequences. For a sequence to be retained, at least a six-nucleotide match to both a V gene segment and a J gene segment was required. Rearrangements were classified as productive when the CDR3 lacked stop codons and remained in frame with V and J, and all other rearrangements were classified as non-productive. CDR3 was defined by IMGT convention, running from the second conserved V-encoded cysteine to the conserved J-encoded phenylalanine. The earlier analysis of about 530 of the donors excluded any sequence lacking an unambiguous match to a single V gene segment. An earlier analysis of some 500 of the donors classified V segments as functional when productive rearrangements were above 56.7% and as segregating when the standard deviation between donors was above 5%. A statistical classification framework was built to diagnose cytomegalovirus status from the catalog of TCR beta chain sequences. V and J gene assignment, in a later analysis, came from comparing TCR nucleotide sequences with IMGT/GENE-DB human TR gene sequences. Using the TCRdist pipeline, a later analysis assigned CDR3 sequences along with most-parsimonious VDJ recombination scenarios. In a later analysis, each TCR beta chain was defined by its CDR3 amino acid sequence together with its V-gene family, and reads without a unique V-gene family were excluded. To address suspected cross-contamination and a sequencing artifact, a later analysis removed around 600 highly shared, low-generation-probability nucleotide sequences. A later analysis calculated a clonal expansion index for each public chain from normalized within-repertoire ranks of inferred template counts. In a later analysis, generation probabilities were computed with a VDJ recombination model fitted to out-of-frame rearrangements, and the resulting probabilities were checked against IGoR. In a later analysis, hypergeometric tests were used to score TCR-TCR, TCR-HLA and TCR-CMV co-occurrence, with a repertoire-size bias correction applied to TCR pairs. In a later analysis, false discovery rates were estimated by permuting HLA or CMV assignments 20 times. In a later analysis, co-occurring TCRs were grouped using DBSCAN, and TCRdist sequence similarity was added for clustering within HLA-allele-positive subsets. Repertoires with fewer than 30,000 or more than 120,000 public chains, plus five repertoires with anomalous nucleotide sharing, were excluded from co-occurrence clustering. In its TCRdb copy, this immuneACCESS table keeps in-frame sequences only and misses some clones. Where compared with another copy, unresolved V genes explain less than half of these, and the others have no known cause. Clone size and V and J calls were adopted from that table, with D and trimming inferred from the DNA. Present in this sample are about 160,000 clones, about 80% of which were seen just once. The ten largest clones represent less than 1.6% of the sample.

This specimen comes from a study of cytomegalovirus exposure and HLA in healthy donors (dated by TCRdb to 2016 to 2017). Regarding the complete study: According to an earlier analysis of several hundred of the donors, roughly 180 million T cells yielded 117 million unique TCR beta sequences and 276 Gb of sequence data. An early release covering just under 650 HLA-typed donors comprised approximately 300 gigabases of sequencing data and roughly 86 million unique TCR sequences. Of the 300 to 500 genotyped donors, 70% to 90% were placed in the genetic ancestry cluster associated with self-reported Caucasian donors. The study was designed to test whether signatures of past pathogen exposure could be identified by cataloging public T cell receptors. The T cell repertoires of 666 subjects were profiled by immunosequencing and related to cytomegalovirus serostatus. Along with the roughly 670-subject first cohort, a separate validation cohort of 120 different subjects was used. The study combined high-throughput TCR immunosequencing, statistical association of individual TCRs with disease status, and machine learning to predict cytomegalovirus infection status. To study patterns of TCR occurrence, a later analysis re-analyzed previously published TCR beta repertoires from 666 donors and added high-resolution HLA genotyping. The later analysis used no new phenotypic data to find candidate immune exposures, relying instead on TCR beta sequences and their occurrence across donors. An earlier analysis of some 500 of the donors used high-throughput TCR beta sequencing to judge whether each TCR beta V gene segment behaved as functional or pseudogenic. Alongside the repertoire data, information on donor age, sex, ethnicity and CMV serostatus was compiled. In a later genetic analysis, genome-wide SNP genotypes for about 65% of the 666 donors were used, and that subset was treated as a discovery cohort. Every discovery cohort repertoire had been produced on one sequencing platform. Class I and class II HLA loci were covered by the typing at four-digit resolution. The number of donors typed differed by locus, with about 629-640 for A, B, C, DRB1 and DQB1, roughly 520 for DQA1, 600 to 610 for DPA1, and over 400 for DPB1. Roughly 5 DR-DQ haplotypes were treated as single units for association and clustering because of strong linkage in the cohort. On average, around 240,000 unique TCR beta nucleotide sequences were sequenced per donor among a few hundred genotyped donors of the cohort, with roughly 19% of those sequences being non-productive. What the research found in general, with its limitations: Assigning TCR associations to individual alleles was difficult when HLA alleles, especially DR and DQ, strongly co-occurred. A cluster of highly shared sequence variants was judged likely to represent a technical artifact of the sequencing pipeline. In a later analysis, HLA-associated TCR beta chains were found to be more clonally expanded and to have lower generation probabilities than equally common non-associated chains. According to a later analysis, most CMV-associated TCR beta chains appeared to be HLA-restricted, and the HLA associations seemed to be driven largely by CMV exposure. In a later analysis, the rate of TCR association differed among HLA loci, with DRB1 alleles having the most associated TCRs and HLA-C alleles having the fewest. The only immune exposure information available for the cohort was CMV serostatus. According to a later analysis, parvovirus B19, influenza, CMV and Epstein-Barr virus appeared linked to several top co-occurrence clusters. Cytomegalovirus status was reported to be diagnosed by the classifier with high specificity and sensitivity in both the original and validation cohorts. Some IMGT-functional V segments, including TRBV6-2 and TRBV6-3, could not be told apart with the 87-base-pair reads, so those segments were excluded. Seventeen rarely observed V segments, including chromosome 9 orphons, were excluded from the earlier analysis of several hundred of the donors because counts were too low. Across donors, most TCR sequences were observed very rarely, whereas some public TCRs were present in many individuals. Compared with the roughly 710-donor mean, donors in an Asian-associated ancestry cluster had fewer N-insertions in productive TCRs, according to a later genetic analysis. In a later genetic analysis, a missense DCLRE1C variant was associated with V-gene and J-gene trimming of TCR beta chains, and the association was replicated in an independent cohort. The presence/absence analyses assumed that sequencing depth was roughly uniform across donors, and that assumption may not be true. In an earlier analysis of 500 to 650 of the donors, most TCR beta V segments appeared in productive rearrangements about 87% or about 30% of the time, broadly matching IMGT annotations. The authors suggested that the approach could potentially be generalized to other disease states and immunological phenotypes. Linkage disequilibrium might explain the correlated functional status among segregating V segments, but an unknown experimental factor could not be ruled out. A further reported finding was that TCR beta sequences accurately predicted the HLA-A and HLA-B alleles for most subjects in the first cohort. A later analysis associated about 17,000 TCR beta sequences with specific HLA alleles at a false discovery rate of 0.05. A few of the identified cytomegalovirus-associated TCR beta chains were confirmed in vitro to be specific for cytomegalovirus antigens. Because some donors lacked HLA typing at each locus, the association tests relied only on the typed subset. In this cohort, only TCR beta chains were sequenced, and detectable features were limited by the absence of alpha or paired-chain data. The study listed approximately 150 TCR beta chains as associated with cytomegalovirus.

Per the germline V gene, MDHEN is the CDR1 and SYDVKM is the CDR2. V is cut by 6 bases and J by 2 bases, and the space between the germline ends is 8 bases. Counted from cysteine to phenylalanine, this CDR3 has 12 amino acids. Kept here is only the CDR3 DNA, which spans 36 bases and is read in frame from base 1. The cohort comprised 666 healthy bone marrow donors. All cohort members were sampled while nominally healthy, although unrecorded immune exposures were likely present. The donor tested CMV seropositive and was one of the 289 seropositive cohort members. Each donor provided a peripheral blood sample, and peripheral blood mononuclear cells were used for TCR beta sequencing. The Qiagen DNeasy Blood Extraction Kit was used to extract genomic DNA from the blood cell samples.

Sample: PBMCs. This chain is built from TRBV28 and TRBJ2-7; the D gene lacks a confident call. This TCR derives from a girl under 18 in good health and CMV-seropositive. The CDR3 protein is CASRGGPYEQYF. The DNA reads as follows: TGTGCCAGCAGGGGTGGGCCCTACGAGCAGTACTTC.